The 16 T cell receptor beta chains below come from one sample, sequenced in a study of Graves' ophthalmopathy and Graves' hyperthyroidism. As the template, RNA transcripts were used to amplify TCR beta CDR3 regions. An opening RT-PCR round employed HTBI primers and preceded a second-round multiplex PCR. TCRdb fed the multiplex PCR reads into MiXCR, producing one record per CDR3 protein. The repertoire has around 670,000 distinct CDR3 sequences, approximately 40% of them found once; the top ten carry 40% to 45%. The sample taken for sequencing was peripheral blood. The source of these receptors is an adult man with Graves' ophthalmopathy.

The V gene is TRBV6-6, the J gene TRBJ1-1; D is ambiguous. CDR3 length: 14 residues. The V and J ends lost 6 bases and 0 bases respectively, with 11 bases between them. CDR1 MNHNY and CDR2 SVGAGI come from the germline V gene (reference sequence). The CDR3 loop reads CASRPVGLNTEAFF. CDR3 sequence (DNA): TGTGCCAGCAGACCAGTTGGACTGAACACTGAAGCTTTCTTT.

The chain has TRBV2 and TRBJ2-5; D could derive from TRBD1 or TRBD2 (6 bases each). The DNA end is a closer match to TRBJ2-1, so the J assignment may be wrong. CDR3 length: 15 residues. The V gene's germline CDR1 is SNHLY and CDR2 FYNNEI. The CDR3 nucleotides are TGTGCCAGCAGCTTACGCGGGACATTGGGCGATGAGCAGTTCTTC. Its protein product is CASSLRGTLGDEQFF.

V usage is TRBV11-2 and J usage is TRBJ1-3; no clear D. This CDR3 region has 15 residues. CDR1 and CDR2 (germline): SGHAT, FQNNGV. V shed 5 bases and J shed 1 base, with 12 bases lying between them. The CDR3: CASSLRLLSGNTIYF. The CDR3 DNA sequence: TGTGCCAGCAGCCTAAGACTATTGTCTGGAAACACCATATATTTT.

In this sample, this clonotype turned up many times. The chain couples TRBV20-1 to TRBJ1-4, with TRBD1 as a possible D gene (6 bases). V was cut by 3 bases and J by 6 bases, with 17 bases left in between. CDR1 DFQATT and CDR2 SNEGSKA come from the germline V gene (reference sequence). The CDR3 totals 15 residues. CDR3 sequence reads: CSASGGLRVDEKLFF. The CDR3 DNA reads TGCAGTGCTAGCGGGGGGCTTAGAGTTGATGAAAAACTGTTTTTT.

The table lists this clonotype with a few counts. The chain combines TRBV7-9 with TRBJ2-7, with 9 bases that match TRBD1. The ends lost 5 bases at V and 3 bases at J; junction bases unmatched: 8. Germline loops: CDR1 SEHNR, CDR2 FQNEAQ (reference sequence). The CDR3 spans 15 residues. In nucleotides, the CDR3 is TGTGCCAGCAGCGACCAGGGACAGGGTGACTACGAGCAGTACTTC. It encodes CASSDQGQGDYEQYF.

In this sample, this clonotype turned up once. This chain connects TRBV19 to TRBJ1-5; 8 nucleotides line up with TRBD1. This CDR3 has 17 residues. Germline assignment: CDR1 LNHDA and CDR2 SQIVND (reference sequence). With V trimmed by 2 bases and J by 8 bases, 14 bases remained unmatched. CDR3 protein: CASSINPPGTGGEPQHF. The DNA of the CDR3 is TGTGCCAGTAGTATAAACCCGCCGGGGACAGGCGGGGAGCCCCAGCATTTT.

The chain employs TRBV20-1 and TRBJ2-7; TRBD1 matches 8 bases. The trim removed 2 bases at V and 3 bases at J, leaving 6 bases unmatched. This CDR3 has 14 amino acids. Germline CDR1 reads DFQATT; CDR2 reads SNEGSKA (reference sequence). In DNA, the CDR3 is TGCAGTGCTAGACAGGGGGCGTCGATCTACGAGCAGTACTTC. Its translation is CSARQGASIYEQYF.

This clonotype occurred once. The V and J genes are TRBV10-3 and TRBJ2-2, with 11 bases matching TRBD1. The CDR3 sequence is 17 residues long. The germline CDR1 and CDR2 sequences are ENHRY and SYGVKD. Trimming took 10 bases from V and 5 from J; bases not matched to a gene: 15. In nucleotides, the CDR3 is TGTGCCAGCACCGAGGACAGGGGGCCCACATATACCGGGGAGCTGTTTTTT. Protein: CASTEDRGPTYTGELFF.

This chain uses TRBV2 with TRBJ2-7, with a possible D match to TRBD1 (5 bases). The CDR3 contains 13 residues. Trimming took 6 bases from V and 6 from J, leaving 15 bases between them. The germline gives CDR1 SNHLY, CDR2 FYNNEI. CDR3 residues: CASSVQGLSEQYF. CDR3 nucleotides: TGTGCCAGCAGCGTTCAGGGTCTAAGCGAGCAGTACTTC.

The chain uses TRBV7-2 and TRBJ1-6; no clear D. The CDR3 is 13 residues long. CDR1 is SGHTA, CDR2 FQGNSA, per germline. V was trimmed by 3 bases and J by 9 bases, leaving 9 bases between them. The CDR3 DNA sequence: TGTACCAGCAGCTTGGGTTCAGGTTCACCCCTCCACTTT. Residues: CTSSLGSGSPLHF.

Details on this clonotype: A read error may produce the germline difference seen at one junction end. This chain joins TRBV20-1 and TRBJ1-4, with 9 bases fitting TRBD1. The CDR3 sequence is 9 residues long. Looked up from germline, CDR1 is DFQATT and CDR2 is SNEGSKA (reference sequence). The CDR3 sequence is CSASRDRVF. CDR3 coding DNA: TGCAGTGCTTCCCGGGACAGGGTATTT.

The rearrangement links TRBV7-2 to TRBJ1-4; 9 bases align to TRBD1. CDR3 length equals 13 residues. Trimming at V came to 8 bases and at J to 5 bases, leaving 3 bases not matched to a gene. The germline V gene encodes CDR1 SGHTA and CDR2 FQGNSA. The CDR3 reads CASGTGGNEKLFF. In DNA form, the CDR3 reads TGTGCCAGCGGCACAGGGGGCAATGAAAAACTGTTTTTT.

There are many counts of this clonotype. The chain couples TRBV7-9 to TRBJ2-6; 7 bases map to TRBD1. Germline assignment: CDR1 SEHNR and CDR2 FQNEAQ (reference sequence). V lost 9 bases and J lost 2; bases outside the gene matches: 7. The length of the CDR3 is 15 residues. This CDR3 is CASSRGGAGANVLTF. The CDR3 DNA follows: TGTGCCAGTAGTAGAGGGGGCGCTGGGGCCAACGTCCTGACTTTC.

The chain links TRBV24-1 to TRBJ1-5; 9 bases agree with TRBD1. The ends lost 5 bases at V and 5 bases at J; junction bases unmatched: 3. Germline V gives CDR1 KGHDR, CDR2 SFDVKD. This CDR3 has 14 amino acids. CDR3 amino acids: CATSAGDRDQPQHF. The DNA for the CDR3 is TGTGCCACCAGTGCTGGGGACAGGGATCAGCCCCAGCATTTT.

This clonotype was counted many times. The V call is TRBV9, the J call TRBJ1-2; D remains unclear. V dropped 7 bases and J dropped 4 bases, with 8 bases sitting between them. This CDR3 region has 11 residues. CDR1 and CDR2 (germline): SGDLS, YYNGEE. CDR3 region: CASGGVYGYTF. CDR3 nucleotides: TGTGCCAGCGGAGGAGTCTATGGCTACACCTTC.

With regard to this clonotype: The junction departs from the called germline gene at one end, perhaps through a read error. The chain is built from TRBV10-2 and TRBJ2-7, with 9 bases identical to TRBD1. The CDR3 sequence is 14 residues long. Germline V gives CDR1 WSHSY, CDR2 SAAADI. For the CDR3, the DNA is TGTGCCAGCACCCGGACAGGGGTGGACTACGAGCAGTACTTC. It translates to CASTRTGVDYEQYF.